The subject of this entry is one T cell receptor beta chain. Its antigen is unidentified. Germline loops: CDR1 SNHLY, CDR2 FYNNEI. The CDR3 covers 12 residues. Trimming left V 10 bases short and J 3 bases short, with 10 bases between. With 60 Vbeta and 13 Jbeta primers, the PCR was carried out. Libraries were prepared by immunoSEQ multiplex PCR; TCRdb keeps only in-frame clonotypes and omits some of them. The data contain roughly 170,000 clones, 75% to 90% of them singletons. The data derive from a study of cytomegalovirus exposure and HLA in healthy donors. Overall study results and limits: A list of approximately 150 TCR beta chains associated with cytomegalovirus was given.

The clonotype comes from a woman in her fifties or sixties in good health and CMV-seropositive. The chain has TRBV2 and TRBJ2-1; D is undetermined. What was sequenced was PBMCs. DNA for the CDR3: TGTGCCAACTCGAACCGCTACAATGAGCAGTTCTTC. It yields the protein CANSNRYNEQFF.